This is a list of T cell receptor beta chains from one sample in a study of CD8+ T cells in alopecia areata. The method was immunoSEQ multiplex PCR; TCRdb's version includes in-frame clones alone and lacks a portion of them. The table lists hundreds of thousands of clones, around three fifths of them singletons. Sequencing used CD4+ T cells sorted from blood, obtained between weeks 51 and 54, from a patient treated with tofacitinib. The source is a human donor with alopecia areata. CDR3s include the opening cysteine and the closing phenylalanine or tryptophan. The order of the fields is clone size, D gene, J gene, V gene, CDR3 protein, CDR3 DNA. A D gene is named only where the DNA matches it firmly. The size entry is marked missing in some rows and otherwise reads once, few, many or a size class.

clone_size: few; d_call: TRBD2; j_call: TRBJ2-1; v_call: TRBV30; cdr3_aa: CAWSPAGGGFYNEQFF; cdr3_nt: TGTGCCTGGAGTCCCGCGGGGGGCGGTTTCTACAATGAGCAGTTCTTC
clone_size: -; d_call: -; j_call: TRBJ1-5; v_call: TRBV19; cdr3_aa: CASSKDPRAVYQPQHF; cdr3_nt: TGTGCCAGTAGTAAAGATCCCCGGGCAGTTTATCAGCCCCAGCATTTT
clone_size: -; d_call: -; j_call: TRBJ1-2; v_call: TRBV29-1; cdr3_aa: CSVILGYGYTF; cdr3_nt: TGCAGCGTGATCCTTGGATATGGCTACACCTTC
clone_size: -; d_call: -; j_call: TRBJ2-3; v_call: TRBV7-2; cdr3_aa: CASGDSTDTQYF; cdr3_nt: TGTGCCTCCGGTGATAGCACAGATACGCAGTATTTT
clone_size: -; d_call: -; j_call: TRBJ2-3; v_call: TRBV27; cdr3_aa: CASSNTGITDTQYF; cdr3_nt: TGTGCCAGCAGTAACACAGGGATCACAGATACGCAGTATTTT
clone_size: -; d_call: TRBD1; j_call: TRBJ2-3; v_call: TRBV5-4; cdr3_aa: CASSPSGTGGGDTQYF; cdr3_nt: TGTGCCAGCAGCCCGTCCGGGACAGGGGGCGGAGATACGCAGTATTTT
clone_size: -; d_call: TRBD1; j_call: TRBJ2-1; v_call: TRBV30; cdr3_aa: CAWSVQGARNEQFF; cdr3_nt: TGTGCCTGGAGTGTCCAGGGGGCGCGGAATGAGCAGTTCTTC
clone_size: -; d_call: -; j_call: TRBJ1-1; v_call: TRBV6-5; cdr3_aa: CASSYGEVNTEAFF; cdr3_nt: TGTGCCAGCAGTTACGGGGAAGTGAACACTGAAGCTTTCTTT
clone_size: few; d_call: TRBD1; j_call: TRBJ2-2; v_call: TRBV6-1; cdr3_aa: CASSEARGPENTGELFF; cdr3_nt: TGTGCCAGCAGTGAAGCGAGGGGGCCGGAGAACACCGGGGAGCTGTTTTTT
clone_size: few; d_call: -; j_call: TRBJ2-5; v_call: TRBV5-1; cdr3_aa: CASKRQETQYF; cdr3_nt: TGCGCCAGCAAACGCCAAGAGACCCAGTACTTC
clone_size: once; d_call: -; j_call: TRBJ1-2; v_call: TRBV30; cdr3_aa: CASLPMGNYGYTF; cdr3_nt: TGTGCCTCCCTCCCCATGGGGAACTATGGCTACACCTTC
clone_size: -; d_call: -; j_call: TRBJ2-7; v_call: TRBV30; cdr3_aa: CAWNRGYEQYF; cdr3_nt: TGTGCCTGGAACAGAGGCTACGAGCAGTACTTC
clone_size: -; d_call: -; j_call: TRBJ1-2; v_call: TRBV30; cdr3_aa: CAWSVISGTGYTF; cdr3_nt: TGTGCCTGGAGTGTAATTAGCGGGACCGGCTACACCTTC
clone_size: -; d_call: TRBD1; j_call: TRBJ1-1; v_call: TRBV9; cdr3_aa: CASSVGDSSDTEAFF; cdr3_nt: TGTGCCAGCAGCGTAGGGGACAGTTCGGACACTGAAGCTTTCTTT
clone_size: -; d_call: -; j_call: TRBJ1-4; v_call: TRBV7-2; cdr3_aa: CASSLQVNEKLFF; cdr3_nt: TGTGCCAGCAGCCTCCAGGTTAATGAAAAACTGTTTTTT
clone_size: -; d_call: -; j_call: TRBJ2-2; v_call: TRBV5-1; cdr3_aa: CASSAGTPNTGELFF; cdr3_nt: TGCGCCAGCAGCGCTGGGACTCCGAACACCGGGGAGCTGTTTTTT
clone_size: -; d_call: -; j_call: TRBJ2-5; v_call: TRBV19; cdr3_aa: CASSNDRQQETQYF; cdr3_nt: TGTGCCAGTAGTAACGACAGGCAACAAGAGACCCAGTACTTC
clone_size: few; d_call: -; j_call: TRBJ1-2; v_call: TRBV9; cdr3_aa: CASSVGIGTENYGYTF; cdr3_nt: TGTGCCAGCAGCGTAGGGATAGGGACCGAGAACTATGGCTACACCTTC
clone_size: -; d_call: -; j_call: TRBJ2-7; v_call: TRBV2; cdr3_aa: CASSPLRPRDNSYEQYF; cdr3_nt: TGTGCCAGCAGTCCCCTTCGTCCCCGGGACAACTCCTACGAGCAGTACTTC
clone_size: few; d_call: TRBD1; j_call: TRBJ2-5; v_call: TRBV23-1; cdr3_aa: CASTGQGLGPQETQYF; cdr3_nt: TGCGCCAGCACGGGACAGGGGCTGGGCCCGCAAGAGACCCAGTACTTC
clone_size: -; d_call: -; j_call: TRBJ2-5; v_call: TRBV29-1; cdr3_aa: CSVRTDQETQYF; cdr3_nt: TGCAGCGTGAGGACAGACCAAGAGACCCAGTACTTC
clone_size: -; d_call: -; j_call: TRBJ2-3; v_call: TRBV4-1; cdr3_aa: CASSVPTSPTDTQYF; cdr3_nt: TGCGCCAGCAGCGTACCCACTAGTCCCACAGATACGCAGTATTTT
clone_size: few; d_call: TRBD1; j_call: TRBJ2-3; v_call: TRBV29-1; cdr3_aa: CSVGQGTDTQYF; cdr3_nt: TGCAGCGTTGGACAGGGGACAGATACGCAGTATTTT
clone_size: few; d_call: -; j_call: TRBJ1-5; v_call: TRBV2; cdr3_aa: CASAPGSNSNQPQHF; cdr3_nt: TGTGCCAGCGCCCCGGGGTCTAATAGCAATCAGCCCCAGCATTTT
clone_size: -; d_call: TRBD1; j_call: TRBJ2-1; v_call: TRBV29-1; cdr3_aa: CSGGQDAYNEQFF; cdr3_nt: TGCAGCGGGGGACAGGACGCCTACAATGAGCAGTTCTTC
clone_size: -; d_call: TRBD2; j_call: TRBJ2-5; v_call: TRBV29-1; cdr3_aa: CSVDGLAGGQETQYF; cdr3_nt: TGCAGCGTTGACGGACTAGCGGGGGGTCAAGAGACCCAGTACTTC